This passage covers 21 T cell receptor beta chains from one sample sequenced in a study of PD-L1 blockade in urothelial cancer. This table comes from immunoSEQ multiplex PCR, and its TCRdb copy is limited to in-frame clones, with some not included. The table records about 82,000 clones, roughly 90% of them present only once. The starting material was PBMCs, obtained around atezolizumab (anti-PD-L1) treatment. These TCRs come from a man in his sixties with urothelial cancer.

This chain joins TRBV30 and TRBJ2-7; TRBD1 aligns across 10 bases. V trimming: 3 bases; J trimming: 7 bases; junction bases outside the gene matches: 15. The germline V gene encodes CDR1 GTSNPN and CDR2 SVGIG (reference sequence). The CDR3 is 16 amino acids. CDR3 residues: CAWRTPGQGSSREQYF. CDR3 nucleotide sequence: TGTGCCTGGAGGACTCCGGGACAGGGGTCATCTAGGGAGCAGTACTTC. Full variable domain (rest looked up from reference TRBV30 and TRBJ2-7): SQTIHQWPATLVQPVGSPLSLECTVEGTSNPNLYWYRQAAGRGLQLLFYSVGIGQISSEVPQNLSASRPQDRQFILSSKKLLLSDSGFYLCAWRTPGQGSSREQYFGPGTRLTVT.

This sequence joins TRBV5-1 and TRBJ2-3; a possible D gene is TRBD2 (6 bases). The germline gives CDR1 SGHRS, CDR2 YFSETQ. This CDR3 comprises 15 residues. Trimming took 4 bases from V and 2 from J, leaving 14 bases between them. The CDR3 DNA is TGCGCCAGCAGCGGGGGAGCGGGTCCCACAGATACGCAGTATTTT. Amino acid sequence: CASSGGAGPTDTQYF.

V is TRBV20-1 and J is TRBJ2-1; D call uncertain. Germline CDR1 DFQATT, CDR2 SNEGSKA (reference sequence). The CDR3 loop spans 11 amino acids. Trimming cost V 2 bases and J 7 bases, with 6 bases left between them. As DNA, the CDR3 is TGCAGTGCTAGATTGGAGAATGAGCAGTTCTTC. Translated, it gives CSARLENEQFF.

V gene TRBV4-2 combines with J gene TRBJ2-3; maybe TRBD1 (6 bases). CDR1 LGHNA and CDR2 YNFKEQ come from the germline V gene. This CDR3 region has 13 residues. Deletions cut 3 bases from V and 5 bases from J, with 9 bases between. CDR3 sequence (DNA): TGTGCCAGCAGCCAGTCCAGGGGAGATACGCAGTATTTT. Translated: CASSQSRGDTQYF.

This chain uses TRBV19 with TRBJ2-2; a possible D gene is TRBD1 (5 bases). Germline V gives CDR1 LNHDA, CDR2 SQIVND (reference sequence). The CDR3 contains 15 residues. The V end lost 7 bases, the J end lost 1 base, and 13 bases lay between the germline ends. CDR3 protein: CASTPTALNTGELFF. The CDR3 DNA reads TGTGCCAGTACTCCGACAGCCCTGAACACCGGGGAGCTGTTTTTT.

The J gene is TRBJ2-5, the V gene TRBV14; possible D gene TRBD2, 6 bases. V lost 4 bases to trimming and J lost 5 bases, with 8 bases between them. Germline V lookup: CDR1 SGHDN, CDR2 FVKESK. The CDR3 runs to 12 residues. Here the CDR3 reads CASSRLGETQYF. The CDR3 nucleotides read TGTGCCAGCAGCCGACTAGGCGAGACCCAGTACTTC. The full variable domain, rest sourced from reference TRBV14 and TRBJ2-5, is EAGVTQFPSHSVIEKGQTVTLRCDPISGHDNLYWYRRVMGKEIKFLLHFVKESKQDESGMPNNRFLAERTGGTYSTLKVQPAELEDSGVYFCASSRLGETQYFGPGTRLLVL.

The rearrangement uses TRBV28 and TRBJ2-7; D may be TRBD2 (5 bases). Germline values: CDR1 MDHEN, CDR2 SYDVKM. Trimming cost V 5 bases and J 5 bases, with 7 bases left between them. The CDR3 sequence is 11 residues long. CDR3 sequence reads: CASSPRDEQYF. DNA of the CDR3: TGTGCCAGCAGTCCGCGGGACGAGCAGTACTTC.

The chain uses TRBV27 and TRBJ2-1, with 11 bases fitting TRBD2. Trimming cost V 6 bases and J 9 bases; bases outside gene matches: 19. Germline V lookup: CDR1 MNHEY, CDR2 SMNVEV (reference sequence). CDR3 length equals 18 residues. CDR3 nucleotides: TGTGCCAGCAGGACCACAACCTCGCTAGCGGGGGGAATCGGTGAGCAGTTCTTC. It is translated as CASRTTTSLAGGIGEQFF.

V is TRBV7-3 and J is TRBJ2-1; tentative D call: TRBD2 (6 bases). CDR3 size: 14 residues. Trimming took 8 bases from V and 0 from J, leaving 11 bases between them. From germline, CDR1 is SGHTA and CDR2 FQGTGA. The CDR3 DNA sequence: TGTGCCAGCGCGGCGGGACGCTCCTACAATGAGCAGTTCTTC. Translating it yields CASAAGRSYNEQFF.

The J gene is TRBJ2-3, the V gene TRBV5-1; the match to TRBD2 covers 7 bases. Germline CDR1 SGHRS, CDR2 YFSETQ. The CDR3 consists of 17 residues. V dropped 4 bases and J dropped 5; count of bases not matched to a gene: 16. The CDR3 loop reads CASSPPPREAFEDTQYF. CDR3 bases: TGCGCCAGCAGCCCTCCCCCACGGGAGGCTTTTGAAGATACGCAGTATTTT.

The V gene is TRBV12-2, the J gene TRBJ1-2; TRBD1 is the table's D call and was not checked against the DNA. TRBV12-2 is marked as a pseudogene. The CDR3 covers 13 residues. CDR3 protein: CASRLGTGDGYTF. In DNA, the CDR3 is TGTGCAAGTCGCTTAGGGACAGGGGATGGCTACACCTTC.

This chain links TRBV27 with TRBJ2-5, with D unresolved. Germline CDR1 reads MNHEY; CDR2 reads SMNVEV (reference sequence). The CDR3 is 11 residues long. V was clipped by 6 bases and J by 5 bases, with 7 bases between them. The CDR3 DNA reads TGTGCCAGCAGAATCCGGGAGACCCAGTACTTC. Residues: CASRIRETQYF.

This chain connects TRBV14 to TRBJ1-6; D gene ambiguous. The CDR3 loop spans 14 amino acids. Germline values: CDR1 SGHDN, CDR2 FVKESK. Between the trimmed V and J ends, which lost 0 bases and 10 bases, there was a span of 10 bases. The CDR3 spells CASSQELGSSPLHF. In nucleotides, the CDR3 is TGTGCCAGCAGCCAAGAGTTAGGGAGCTCACCCCTCCACTTT.

The gene calls are TRBV7-2 and TRBJ2-7, with TRBD1 matching 7 bases. V gave up 0 bases and J gave up 0 bases; unmatched junction bases: 2. Germline CDR1 and CDR2: SGHTA and FQGNSA. The CDR3 extends over 15 amino acids. The CDR3 here is CASSLAWDSSYEQYF. Written as DNA, the CDR3 is TGTGCCAGCAGCTTAGCCTGGGACAGCTCCTACGAGCAGTACTTC.

The V and J genes are TRBV4-3 and TRBJ1-1; D is perhaps TRBD1 (5 bases). Trimming left V 0 bases short and J 4 bases short, with 9 bases between. CDR1 LGHNA and CDR2 YSLEER come from the germline V gene. The length of the CDR3 is 14 residues. The CDR3 nucleotides are TGCGCCAGCAGCCAAGACAGGGTTATCACTGAAGCTTTCTTT. The encoded protein is CASSQDRVITEAFF.

The chain employs TRBV28 and TRBJ2-5, with TRBD1 as a possible D gene (6 bases). Germline V gene sequence: CDR1 MDHEN, CDR2 SYDVKM. The CDR3 totals 14 residues. V lost 6 bases, J lost 5 bases, and 16 bases lay in between. CDR3: CASRIQGSRETQYF. The CDR3 DNA reads TGTGCCAGCAGGATACAGGGTTCTCGGGAGACCCAGTACTTC. Full variable domain (rest looked up from reference TRBV28 and TRBJ2-5): DVKVTQSSRYLVKRTGEKVFLECVQDMDHENMFWYRQDPGLGLRLIYFSYDVKMKEKGDIPEGYSVSREKKERFSLILESASTNQTSMYLCASRIQGSRETQYFGPGTRLLVL.

The V gene is TRBV27, the J gene TRBJ2-7; 8 bases agree with TRBD1. Trimming cost V 6 bases and J 4 bases; bases outside gene matches: 11. This CDR3 has 15 residues. Germline CDR1 reads MNHEY; CDR2 reads SMNVEV (reference sequence). The CDR3 region has the DNA TGTGCCAGCAGACTAGGGGGCAGGGGGCTTTACGAGCAGTACTTC. It yields the protein CASRLGGRGLYEQYF.

The chain joins TRBV2 to TRBJ2-7; D is unresolved. The CDR3 runs to 11 residues. Trimming shortened V by 4 bases and J by 6 bases, and 7 bases separated the two germline ends. Per germline, CDR1 SNHLY and CDR2 FYNNEI. The CDR3, as DNA: TGTGCCAGCAGTGTAGCCTTCGAGCAGTACTTC. It encodes CASSVAFEQYF.

The CDR3 coding sequence is TGTGCCAGCAGCCCCCGAGGGGGGGCATACACCGGGGAGCTGTTTTTT. Translated: CASSPRGGAYTGELFF. This chain joins TRBV11-2 and TRBJ2-2; the D gene is possibly TRBD2 (7 bases). CDR3 length: 16 amino acids. Germline CDR1 SGHAT, CDR2 FQNNGV. The V end was cut by 5 bases, the J end by 3 bases, with 16 bases between. The full variable domain, with the rest looked up from reference TRBV11-2 and TRBJ2-2, is EAGVAQSPRYKIIEKRQSVAFWCNPISGHATLYWYQQILGQGPKLLIQFQNNGVVDDSQLPKDRFSAERLKGVDSTLKIQPAKLEDSAVYLCASSPRGGAYTGELFFGEGSRLTVL.

The sample holds one count of this clone. This rearrangement joins TRBV15 to TRBJ1-5, with D possibly matching TRBD1 (6 bases). This CDR3 contains 14 residues. The V end was cut by 6 bases, the J end by 7 bases, with 16 bases between. CDR1 is LNHNV and CDR2 is YYDKDF in the germline V gene (reference sequence). The chain's CDR3 is CATREGVGGQPQHF. The CDR3 DNA reads as TGTGCCACCAGAGAGGGGGTGGGCGGGCAGCCCCAGCATTTT.

The rearrangement joins TRBV6-5 to TRBJ1-4, with a possible D match to TRBD1 (6 bases). Germline values: CDR1 MNHEY, CDR2 SVGAGI. This CDR3 spans 14 amino acids. The germline V and J ends were trimmed by 1 base and 4 bases, with 7 bases remaining between them. The CDR3 loop reads CASSYLQGNEKLFF. The CDR3 coding sequence is TGTGCCAGCAGTTACTTACAGGGTAATGAAAAACTGTTTTTT.